The source of this TCR beta chain is a study of CD8 T cells in acute hepatitis C reinfection. About the research overall: CD8+ T cells recognizing the HCV NS3-1073 epitope were profiled acutely and after viral clearance. Study-level points and caveats: No group differed significantly in the high NS3-1073 repertoire diversity.

Per the germline V gene, CDR1 is SGHNT and CDR2 is YYREEE (reference sequence). There are 12 residues in the CDR3. V lost 0 bases to trimming and J lost 7 bases, with 5 bases between them. As for time point: naive CD8 control sorted from an acute-time-point sample. The method was immunoSEQ multiplex PCR; TCRdb's version includes in-frame clones alone and lacks a portion of them. The sample consists of over 35,000 clones, around 87% of them appearing once. Remarks on this clone: Its antigen is currently unknown.

Sequences were obtained from naive CD8+ T cells from PBMCs. The chain joins TRBV5-4 to TRBJ2-1; no clear D. The receptor's source is a man aged 30-40 years with chronic hepatitis C. This chain's CDR3 is CASSLGGNEQFF. CDR3 DNA sequence: TGTGCCAGCAGCTTGGGCGGTAATGAGCAGTTCTTC.